The 6 T cell receptor beta chains below all came from one sample that was sequenced in a study of T cell changes during pregnancy in multiple sclerosis. Sequenced by immunoSEQ multiplex PCR; TCRdb stores in-frame clones only, minus some. This table holds under 50,000 clones, 88% found once. The material was CD8+ T cells from peripheral blood mononuclear cells, obtained in the first trimester of pregnancy. Receptor source: a female donor with multiple sclerosis, enrolled in a pregnancy study.

The rearrangement links TRBV7-9 to TRBJ1-1; 7 positions agree with TRBD1. This CDR3 is 19 amino acids long. The germline V gene has CDR1 SEHNR and CDR2 FQNEAQ (reference sequence). The J segment lost 4 bases and the V segment lost 0 bases, leaving 17 bases of the junction unmatched. The CDR3 DNA sequence: TGTGCCAGCAGCTTAGCGGGTGGCAGGGGGGAGATAGAAACCACTGAAGCTTTCTTT. Protein product: CASSLAGGRGEIETTEAFF.

The rearrangement joins TRBV13 to TRBJ1-3, with D maybe TRBD1 (6 bases). CDR1 is PRHDT and CDR2 is FYEKMQ in the germline V gene (reference sequence). V lost 4 bases and J lost 0, with 19 bases in between. This CDR3 comprises 18 residues. This CDR3 reads CASSSQATGYPSGNTIYF. The CDR3 DNA reads TGTGCCAGCAGCTCTCAAGCCACAGGGTACCCCTCTGGAAACACCATATATTTT. The full variable domain, completed using reference TRBV13 and TRBJ1-3, is AAGVIQSPRHLIKEKRETATLKCYPIPRHDTVYWYQQGPGQDPQFLISFYEKMQSDKGSIPDRFSAQQFSDYHSELNMSSLELGDSALYFCASSSQATGYPSGNTIYFGEGSWLTVV.

The genes are TRBV7-2 and TRBJ2-1, with TRBD2 matching over 14 bases. Germline V gives CDR1 SGHTA, CDR2 FQGNSA. J gave up 10 bases and V 5 bases, and 10 bases lay outside the gene matches. The CDR3 extends over 16 amino acids. The CDR3 reads CASSPLTSGGAGEQFF. The CDR3 nucleotides read TGTGCCAGCAGCCCACTGACTAGCGGGGGGGCCGGGGAGCAGTTCTTC.

The CDR3 here is CSVVGQAENTEAFF. Written as DNA, the CDR3 is TGCAGCGTCGTAGGACAGGCGGAGAACACTGAAGCTTTCTTT. The rearrangement uses TRBV29-1 and TRBJ1-1; TRBD1 aligns across 7 bases. Unmatched junction bases numbered 8, after V lost 6 bases and J lost 1 base. The CDR3 runs to 14 residues. The germline gives CDR1 SQVTM, CDR2 ANQGSEA.

The chain is built from TRBV4-1 and TRBJ2-2, with D uncertain. Germline V gene sequence: CDR1 MGHRA, CDR2 YSYEKL. The CDR3 covers 15 residues. V gave up 4 bases and J gave up 2 bases, with 11 bases separating them. CDR3 loop: CASSPGPLNTGELFF. The CDR3 DNA is TGCGCCAGCAGCCCCGGTCCGCTAAACACCGGGGAGCTGTTTTTT.

The chain employs TRBV5-4 and TRBJ2-3; the match to TRBD1 covers 11 bases. The CDR3 is 16 amino acids. Losses at the gene ends were 5 bases for V and 3 bases for J; bases not matched to a gene: 8. CDR1 and CDR2 from the germline V gene are SGHNT and YYREEE (reference sequence). CDR3 protein: CASRVRDRGGTDTQYF. CDR3 DNA sequence: TGTGCCAGCAGAGTCCGGGACAGGGGGGGAACAGATACGCAGTATTTT.